This note documents a single T cell receptor (beta chain) sequence. Its antigen remains unknown. This sample is drawn from a study of cytomegalovirus exposure and HLA in healthy donors. It was with 60 Vbeta and 13 Jbeta primers that the PCR ran. TCRdb keeps only in-frame clones here, not all; method: immunoSEQ multiplex PCR. The profile covers roughly 290,000 clones, with 80% to 90% appearing a single time and roughly 2.3% taken by the ten largest. Study-level results: When presence/absence was analysed, sequencing depth was taken to be roughly uniform across donors. For cytomegalovirus status, the classifier reportedly gave diagnoses with high specificity and sensitivity.

Sample: PBMCs. The sequence came from a woman aged 18-29 years in good health and CMV-seronegative.

The DNA of the CDR3 is TGTGCCAGCAGCTTGAGGGACAGGGATGATGGCTACACCTTC. Protein sequence: CASSLRDRDDGYTF. The V and J genes are TRBV5-6 and TRBJ1-2; 9 nucleotides match TRBD1. CDR3 size: 14 residues. In germline, CDR1 is SGHDT, CDR2 YYEEEE. Trimming at V came to 1 base and at J to 6 bases, leaving 4 bases not matched to a gene.